This TCR beta chain was observed in a study of PD-1 blockade in classical Hodgkin lymphoma. About this clone: The target antigen is unknown.

Findings and caveats of the study: The study reported lower baseline TCR diversity in newly diagnosed patients than in healthy donors.

Only in-frame clones appear in the TCRdb table, and some are missing; sequencing was by immunoSEQ multiplex PCR. The data contain roughly 70,000 clones, approximately 93% of them singletons. This sample's time point: newly diagnosed, previously untreated cHL patient sample. This CDR3 is built from 11 residues. Trimming stripped 7 bases from V and 2 bases from J, with 5 bases between. Germline CDR1 and CDR2: SNHLY and FYNNEI. The V gene is TRBV2, the J gene TRBJ2-5; no clear D gene. This clonotype was sampled from a human donor with classical Hodgkin lymphoma. The sequenced sample was peripheral blood mononuclear cells (PBMCs). The CDR3 loop is CASTLQETQYF. As DNA, the CDR3 is TGTGCCAGCACCTTGCAAGAGACCCAGTACTTC.